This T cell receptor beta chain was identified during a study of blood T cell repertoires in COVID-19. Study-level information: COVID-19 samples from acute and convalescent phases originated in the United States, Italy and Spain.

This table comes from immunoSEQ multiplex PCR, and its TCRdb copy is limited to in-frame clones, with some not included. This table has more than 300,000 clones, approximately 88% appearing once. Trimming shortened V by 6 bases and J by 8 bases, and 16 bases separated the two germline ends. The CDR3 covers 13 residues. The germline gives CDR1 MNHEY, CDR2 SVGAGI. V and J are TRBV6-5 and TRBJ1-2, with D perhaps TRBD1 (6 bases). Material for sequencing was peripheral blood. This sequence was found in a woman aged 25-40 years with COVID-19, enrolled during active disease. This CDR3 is CASRVQGAGGYTF. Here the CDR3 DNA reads TGTGCCAGCAGGGTACAGGGAGCAGGCGGCTACACCTTC.